These 14 T cell receptor beta chains were sequenced from one sample in a study of T cells in Graves' hyperthyroidism and ophthalmopathy. RNA transcripts served as the template for amplifying TCR beta CDR3 regions. HTBI primers were the set used in a first-round RT-PCR of the TCR CDR3. TCRdb re-analysed the multiplex PCR reads in MiXCR, keeping a single row per CDR3 protein. The table has some 370,000 distinct CDR3 sequences, about an eighth seen once. Sequenced: blood. These receptors originate from a man aged 45 to 65 with Graves' ophthalmopathy.

This clonotype has only one observation. The CDR3 DNA follows: TGTGCCAGCGGCGGGGAGGCCCCCAACTATGGCTACACCTTC. This codes for CASGGEAPNYGYTF. The gene calls are TRBV6-2 or TRBV6-3 and TRBJ1-2; no reliable D call. In germline, CDR1 is MNHEY, CDR2 SVGEGT. This CDR3 has 14 amino acids. Trimming left V 8 bases short and J 2 bases short, with 15 bases between.

The chain links TRBV14 to TRBJ1-6; D gene uncertain. Germline V lookup: CDR1 SGHDN, CDR2 FVKESK. This CDR3 has 13 amino acids. With 2 bases removed from V and 7 bases from J, the gap between germline ends came to 6 bases. The CDR3 is CASSQNRNSPLHF. The CDR3 DNA reads TGTGCCAGCAGCCAAAACAGAAATTCACCCCTCCACTTT.

This clonotype was counted many times. This chain joins TRBV10-3 and TRBJ2-2; 7 bases are shared with TRBD2. V dropped 4 bases and J dropped 5; count of bases not matched to a gene: 10. The CDR3 loop spans 16 amino acids. The germline CDR1 and CDR2 sequences are ENHRY and SYGVKD. CDR3 loop: CAISASGATGTGELFF. CDR3 sequence (DNA): TGTGCCATCAGTGCCAGCGGGGCCACCGGAACCGGGGAGCTGTTTTTT.

This clonotype has a handful of counts. This chain joins TRBV10-1 and TRBJ2-7; D gene uncertain. The germline gives CDR1 WNHNN, CDR2 SYGVQD (reference sequence). V was clipped by 2 bases and J by 4 bases, with 9 bases between them. The CDR3 has 13 amino acids. This chain's CDR3 is CASSEGLTYEQYF. CDR3 coding DNA: TGCGCCAGCAGTGAGGGTTTGACGTACGAGCAGTACTTC.

This clonotype showed up many times. This chain connects TRBV20-1 to TRBJ2-5; D is ambiguous. V dropped 6 bases and J dropped 5 bases, with 7 bases sitting between them. Germline V gene sequence: CDR1 DFQATT, CDR2 SNEGSKA (reference sequence). The CDR3 covers 10 residues. The CDR3 here is CSAAHETQYF. As DNA, the CDR3 is TGCAGTGCAGCGCACGAGACCCAGTACTTC.

There are many counts of this clonotype. V and J are TRBV2 and TRBJ1-1, with TRBD1 matching over 7 bases. This CDR3 is 15 amino acids long. The V gene's germline CDR1 is SNHLY and CDR2 FYNNEI. Germline trimming cut 4 bases from V and 2 bases from J; bases unmatched to any gene: 7. The DNA for the CDR3 is TGTGCCAGCAGTGCCGACAGGGCTGGAAACACTGAAGCTTTCTTT. Encoded protein: CASSADRAGNTEAFF.

This clonotype was counted at least ten times. The chain uses TRBV11-1 and TRBJ2-7; D is perhaps TRBD1 (6 bases). Germline V lookup: CDR1 SGHAT, CDR2 FQDESV (reference sequence). V dropped 5 bases and J dropped 3 bases, with 17 bases sitting between them. The CDR3 has 15 amino acids. The DNA of the CDR3 is TGTGCCAGCAGCGATCCATCGGACAGTCGCTACGAGCAGTACTTC. The encoded protein is CASSDPSDSRYEQYF.

This clonotype was found many times. This chain connects TRBV27 to TRBJ2-3, with 7 bases lining up with TRBD1. The germline gives CDR1 MNHEY, CDR2 SMNVEV (reference sequence). Trimming cost V 2 bases and J 5 bases; bases outside gene matches: 10. CDR3 length equals 16 residues. The CDR3 DNA follows: TGTGCCAGCAGTTTAATCGAGGGGGCGGCGGGAGATACGCAGTATTTT. Translating it yields CASSLIEGAAGDTQYF.

The J gene is TRBJ2-1, the V gene TRBV15, with D tentatively TRBD1 (5 bases). Trimming shortened V by 3 bases and J by 12 bases, and 21 bases separated the two germline ends. The CDR3 is 15 residues long. In germline, CDR1 is LNHNV, CDR2 YYDKDF (reference sequence). CDR3 nucleotide sequence: TGTGCCACCAGCAGCGCGGACAAGGCGGCAGATGGGCAGTTCTTC. Translating it yields CATSSADKAADGQFF.

This clonotype was seen many times. The V and J genes are TRBV19 and TRBJ2-7; TRBD2 matches at 7 bases. CDR1 and CDR2 from the germline V gene are LNHDA and SQIVND (reference sequence). The CDR3 extends over 13 amino acids. Trimming at V came to 4 bases and at J to 2 bases, leaving 2 bases not matched to a gene. The DNA for the CDR3 is TGTGCCAGTAGTAGCGGGAGTACCTACGAGCAGTACTTC. Translated: CASSSGSTYEQYF.

This clonotype has a count of ten or more. V gene TRBV24-1 combines with J gene TRBJ2-1, with 13 bases aligning to TRBD2. The CDR3 sequence is 22 residues long. V gave up 10 bases and J gave up 7 bases; unmatched junction bases: 30. In germline, CDR1 is KGHDR, CDR2 SFDVKD. In DNA, the CDR3 is TGTGCCACAGAACCGTGGAACGGACCTGACTCAACTAGCGGGAGGGCCGAGAATGAGCAGTTCTTC. Translation: CATEPWNGPDSTSGRAENEQFF.

This clonotype has only a few counts. The chain recombines TRBV20-1 with TRBJ1-3; D is undetermined. The V end lost 2 bases, the J end lost 4 bases, and 6 bases lay between the germline ends. The CDR3 runs 12 residues. Germline lookup yields CDR1 DFQATT and CDR2 SNEGSKA (reference sequence). The CDR3: CSARSAGNTIYF. CDR3 sequence (DNA): TGCAGTGCTAGATCTGCAGGAAACACCATATATTTT.

This clonotype was observed a handful of times. The CDR3 DNA reads TGTGCCATCAGTGTCGGGGCTAGCGTAGCAGATACGCAGTATTTT. As protein: CAISVGASVADTQYF. The rearrangement joins TRBV10-3 to TRBJ2-3; possible D gene TRBD2, 6 bases. The length of the CDR3 is 15 residues. Germline CDR1 is ENHRY and CDR2 is SYGVKD. V was pared by 4 bases and J by 4 bases, with 15 bases between.

CDR3 protein: CASRVAGGYQETQYF. Here the CDR3 DNA reads TGTGCCAGCAGGGTGGCGGGAGGGTACCAAGAGACCCAGTACTTC. V is TRBV12-3 or TRBV12-4 and J is TRBJ2-5; 9 nucleotides match TRBD2. The CDR3 has 15 residues. Germline trimming cut 6 bases from V and 0 bases from J; bases unmatched to any gene: 5.